This TCR beta chain stems from a study of CD8 T cells in ankylosing spondylitis. General observations from the study: For ankylosing spondylitis blood, a TCR beta motif of about 8 highly homologous variants appeared characteristic.

In TCRdb, the 5' RACE reads were re-called with MiXCR into one record per CDR3 protein. The table shows some 840,000 distinct CDR3 sequences, with about 11% occurring only once. As to this clonotype: Its antigen is still unknown.

The germline gives CDR1 DFQATT, CDR2 SNEGSKA (reference sequence). The CDR3 contains 12 residues. This receptor was taken from a male donor with ankylosing spondylitis. Sequencing was performed on blood, either unsorted or a sorted T cell fraction (not recorded which). The chain carries TRBV20-1 and TRBJ1-5; D not certain. CDR3 region: CSLVVSNQPQHF. The CDR3 bases are TGCAGCTTGGTAGTCAGCAATCAGCCCCAGCATTTT.